The present T cell receptor beta chain was sequenced within a study of response to subunit inactivated influenza vaccine (dated by TCRdb to about 2018). Looking at the study overall: To follow how T cells responded to a trivalent subunit inactivated influenza vaccine, the researchers relied on deep quantitative profiling of the T cell receptor repertoire.

General findings and caveats noted by the study authors: According to the authors, only a limited number of new T cells may be recruited by each seasonal influenza vaccination.

The germline V gene provides CDR1 SGHTA and CDR2 FQGTGA. The CDR3 goes from the cysteine to the phenylalanine over 18 residues. Only CDR3 DNA is held: 54 bases, read in frame from base 1. V loses 4 bases at its end and J loses 1 base; junction bases beyond the gene matches: 14. Libraries were built with RT-PCR. The instrument given in TCRdb is Illumina HiSeq 2500. TCRdb itself trimmed the public reads at Q25 with fastp, ran MiXCR and retained productive beta chains. Every CDR3 protein is listed once, alongside the most common genes and DNA of its rows. Counted in this sample were about 570,000 distinct CDR3 sequences; approximately 12% of them appeared once. The ten most abundant clones make up roughly 10% of the sample. In the case of this clonotype: The target of this receptor is not known. The record has no base qualities; no much larger clone is one base away.

The chain couples TRBV7-3 to TRBJ2-3, and 7 junctional nucleotides match TRBD2. This material consisted of PBMCs from blood, taken on the day of vaccination. The receptor comes from a man between 50 and 59 years old who received an inactivated influenza vaccine. Donor details come from another sample of the same person, matched by shared clones. CDR3 protein: CASSSTPISGSRTDTQYF. Here is the DNA: TGTGCCAGCAGCTCCACTCCTATTAGCGGGTCCCGCACAGATACGCAGTATTTT. When the CDR3 is completed using the reference TRBV7-3 and TRBJ2-3 genes on either side, the full variable domain is GAGVSQTPSNKVTEKGKYVELRCDPISGHTALYWYRQSLGQGPEFLIYFQGTGAADDSGLPNDRFFAVRPEGSVSTLKIQRTERGDSAVYLCASSSTPISGSRTDTQYFGPGTRLTVL.